This T cell receptor beta chain was sequenced for a study of cytomegalovirus exposure and HLA in healthy donors. Amplification used 60 Vbeta primers and 13 Jbeta primers. Per the original methods: Around 10 million shared chains were among some 75 million unique TCR beta chains counted in a later analysis. Some clones are missing from TCRdb's copy, which holds only in-frame ones; the method was immunoSEQ multiplex PCR. Clonal size and the V and J genes are those of that table, whereas D and trimming came from the DNA. This table has around 150,000 clones, about two thirds appearing once. Germline V gene sequence: CDR1 MNHNY, CDR2 SVGAGI (reference sequence). Trimming took 9 bases from V and 5 from J; bases not matched to a gene: 8. The CDR3 has 13 amino acids. This clone was counted only a few times.

Sequencing input: PBMCs. The receptor was derived from a man aged 45-60 years in good health and CMV-seropositive. The rearrangement uses TRBV6-6 and TRBJ1-1; 8 bases map to TRBD1. The CDR3 loop is CARPRGLGTEAFF. CDR3 coding DNA: TGTGCCAGGCCCAGGGGGCTTGGGACTGAAGCTTTCTTT.